The rows below give T cell receptor beta chains drawn from one sample of a study of T cell responses to AZD1222 COVID-19 vaccine. Some clones are missing from TCRdb's copy, which holds only in-frame ones; the method was immunoSEQ multiplex PCR. The repertoire holds fewer than 200,000 clones, with 91% as singletons. Sample: peripheral blood, taken on day 0 of AZD1222 vaccination. Every receptor here comes from an adult in good health. Each CDR3 is given with its conserved first and last residue. Each record gives: V gene, CDR3 length, CDR3 protein.

V: TRBV5-4
length: 14
CDR3: CASSLGATNEKLFF

V: TRBV28
length: 14
CDR3: CASEGTGVNYGYTF

V: TRBV23-1
length: 12
CDR3: CASSQRRETQYF

V: TRBV9
length: 15
CDR3: CASSVGRLAQETQYF

V: TRBV29-1
length: 13
CDR3: CSVRTGTYTEAFF

V: TRBV12-3/TRBV12-4
length: 13
CDR3: CASSLTWNNEQFF

V: TRBV11-3
length: 16
CDR3: CASSSHGTSGKGELFF

V: TRBV28
length: 15
CDR3: CASLTSGRSYNEQFF

V: TRBV5-6
length: 14
CDR3: CASTETALTSEQYF

V: TRBV5-5
length: 15
CDR3: CASSLGPGYTDTQYF

V: TRBV19
length: 14
CDR3: CASSITGTGAEQYF

V: TRBV4-1
length: 13
CDR3: CASSLTGGGWAFF

V: TRBV7-9
length: 15
CDR3: CASSLGTGLNYEQYF

V: TRBV3-1/TRBV3-2
length: 14
CDR3: CASSQLRGDTEAFF

V: TRBV7-9
length: 19
CDR3: CASSPTTSRQSGANEKLFF

V: TRBV27
length: 15
CDR3: CASSFSLGGTYEQYF

V: TRBV30
length: 15
CDR3: CAWSSYQGPTDTQYF

V: TRBV7-2
length: 17
CDR3: CASSSSRDRANTGELFF

V: TRBV27
length: 14
CDR3: CASSFLGQTYEQYF

V: TRBV2
length: 14
CDR3: CASSLQAKGDGAFF

V: TRBV9
length: 16
CDR3: CASSVDRERGRTEAFF

V: TRBV30
length: 16
CDR3: CAWRLTGQGADQPQHF

V: TRBV6-5
length: 15
CDR3: CASSYSAGRIEKLFF

V: TRBV9
length: 17
CDR3: CASSAGATSGYSYEQYF

V: TRBV11-3
length: 20
CDR3: CASSSKSSEMKIKTYNEQFF

V: TRBV3-1/TRBV3-2
length: 15
CDR3: CASKQWPKAALGYTF

V: TRBV3-1/TRBV3-2
length: 12
CDR3: CASSQLGTEAFF

V: TRBV19
length: 17
CDR3: CASSIFASGSSYNEQFF

V: TRBV28
length: 16
CDR3: CASSPTGWAFGNTIYF

V: TRBV28
length: 16
CDR3: CASSLSAGRSNYGYTF

V: TRBV18
length: 15
CDR3: CASSQTGGADTEAFF

V: TRBV28
length: 12
CDR3: CASSEESYEQYF

V: TRBV28
length: 16
CDR3: CASSYPSGGHTGELFF

V: TRBV11-2
length: 15
CDR3: CASSLVGQGKTEAFF

V: TRBV6-2/TRBV6-3
length: 14
CDR3: CASSRGLATGELFF

V: TRBV2
length: 10
CDR3: CASSESEAFF

V: TRBV9
length: 16
CDR3: CASSVGLAGGRDTQYF

V: TRBV19
length: 14
CDR3: CASSSGQPLYGYTF

V: TRBV3-1/TRBV3-2
length: 13
CDR3: CASSHQTATEAFF

V: TRBV3-1/TRBV3-2
length: 17
CDR3: CASSQGGCAVQNEKLFF

V: TRBV11-3
length: 15
CDR3: CASSEGLAGVNEQFF

V: TRBV6-5
length: 14
CDR3: CASNGRFSGNTIYF

V: TRBV29-1
length: 13
CDR3: CSVELSSSDTQYF

V: TRBV7-2
length: 19
CDR3: CASSPIIGGGGRGKETQYF

V: TRBV10-1
length: 12
CDR3: CARRAPNTEAFF

V: TRBV27
length: 13
CDR3: CASSKYQQETQYF

V: TRBV6-2/TRBV6-3
length: 14
CDR3: CASSYSILPDTQYF

V: TRBV27
length: 13
CDR3: CASSLRGNTEAFF

V: TRBV11-2
length: 14
CDR3: CASSGQVGNQPQHF

V: TRBV19
length: 13
CDR3: CASRIGYKGGYTF